The clone carrying this T cell receptor (beta chain) was recorded a few times. Its antigen remains unidentified. The sample originates from a study of identical twins. Study observations and caveats: In zero-insertion analyses, partial confounding could arise from invariant MAIT and iNKT cells. High-abundance cord blood beta clonotypes had fewer insertions; memory repertoires showed none.

Every one of the donors was a healthy Caucasian. Template switching (which added a universal primer site) was used, and cDNA carried unique molecular identifiers. TCRdb reprocessed the 5' RACE reads with MiXCR, giving one entry per CDR3 protein. The sample shows 450,000 or so distinct CDR3 sequences, roughly an eighth of them seen only once. Germline lookup yields CDR1 KGHDR and CDR2 SFDVKD. The CDR3 is 16 amino acids. The junction had 8 bases not matched to a gene; V was cut back by 3 bases and J by 8 bases. This same sample was also part of a study on yellow fever vaccine responses in identical twins.

V and J are TRBV24-1 and TRBJ2-1; 11 bases align to TRBD2. The sequencing sample was made of CD4+ T cells sorted from blood. This TCR was recovered from a woman aged 18 to 35 in good health. The CDR3 here is CATSDPGTSGPDEQFF. DNA for the CDR3: TGTGCCACCAGTGATCCCGGGACTAGCGGCCCTGATGAGCAGTTCTTC.